The next 21 T cell receptor beta chains were all read from a single sample in a study of radiotherapy plus CTLA-4 blockade in lung cancer. Sequencing was performed with immunoSEQ multiplex PCR; in TCRdb, only in-frame clones are kept and a portion is missing. Of tens of thousands of clones in the sample, around 79% were seen once. The sample consisted of peripheral blood, taken from a patient treated with radiotherapy plus ipilimumab. These receptors were collected from a human donor with non-small cell lung cancer whose response to radiotherapy plus ipilimumab could not be evaluated.

The rearrangement joins TRBV27 to TRBJ1-2; 10 nucleotides align to TRBD1. V was pared by 6 bases and J by 13 bases, with 23 bases of the junction left unmatched. The CDR3 consists of 17 residues. Germline V gene sequence: CDR1 MNHEY, CDR2 SMNVEV (reference sequence). CDR3 bases: TGTGCCAGCAGCCTCAGGGGACAGGGGAATCTCCCAGTCTCTTCCACCTTC. It is translated as CASSLRGQGNLPVSSTF.

The rearrangement uses TRBV30 and TRBJ2-1; 7 bases are a match to TRBD2. The germline V gene has CDR1 GTSNPN and CDR2 SVGIG (reference sequence). V shed 0 bases, J shed 3 bases, and the junction held 5 bases outside the gene matches. CDR3 length: 15 residues. CDR3 protein: CAWSVGGSDYNEQFF. The CDR3 DNA is TGTGCCTGGAGTGTAGGCGGGAGTGACTACAATGAGCAGTTCTTC.

This chain uses TRBV7-8 with TRBJ2-5, with 11 nucleotides matching TRBD2. Germline V gene lookup returns CDR1 SGHVS and CDR2 FQNEAQ. This CDR3 has 16 residues. The J segment lost 9 bases and the V segment lost 3 bases, leaving 12 bases of the junction unmatched. The CDR3 sequence is CASSFGLAGTVGSQYF. Written as DNA, the CDR3 is TGTGCCAGCAGCTTCGGACTAGCGGGTACTGTCGGGTCCCAGTACTTC. Based on the CDR3 plus reference TRBV7-8 and TRBJ2-5, the full variable domain is GAGVSQSPRYKVAKRGQDVALRCDPISGHVSLFWYQQALGQGPEFLTYFQNEAQLDKSGLPSDRFFAERPEGSVSTLKIQRTQQEDSAVYLCASSFGLAGTVGSQYFGPGTRLLVL.

In DNA, the CDR3 is TGTGCCAGCAGCCCAAGCCGGGGAGGGAGGTTAAGCACCATATATTTT. It yields the protein CASSPSRGGRLSTIYF. The chain couples TRBV2 to TRBJ1-3; no clear D. Germline V gene data show CDR1 as SNHLY and CDR2 as FYNNEI. The CDR3 runs 16 residues. With 6 bases removed from V and 9 bases from J, the gap between germline ends came to 24 bases.

This rearrangement joins TRBV30 to TRBJ1-3; D is unclear. The ends were cut back, 4 bases at V and 3 bases at J, with 13 bases in the middle. The length of the CDR3 is 14 residues. Germline V gene lookup returns CDR1 GTSNPN and CDR2 SVGIG (reference sequence). The CDR3 DNA sequence: TGTGCCTGGAATACTGACATTCTTGGAAACACCATATATTTT. Translated: CAWNTDILGNTIYF.

V gene TRBV4-1 combines with J gene TRBJ1-4; D may be TRBD1 (6 bases). Per germline, CDR1 MGHRA and CDR2 YSYEKL. V dropped 4 bases and J dropped 3 bases, with 21 bases sitting between them. This CDR3 is 18 amino acids long. The CDR3 reads CASSPEGVVRLSNEKLFF. CDR3 DNA sequence: TGCGCCAGCAGCCCCGAGGGGGTTGTCAGGCTTTCTAATGAAAAACTGTTTTTT.

The chain has TRBV18 and TRBJ1-1; D is uncertain. Germline CDR1 is KGHSH and CDR2 is LQKENI. This CDR3 region has 15 residues. V was trimmed by 0 bases and J by 0 bases, leaving 8 bases between them. The CDR3 bases are TGTGCCAGCTCACCACCTTCACTCATGAACACTGAAGCTTTCTTT. It encodes CASSPPSLMNTEAFF.

This sequence joins TRBV4-1 and TRBJ2-3, with D tentatively TRBD2 (6 bases). The germline V gene has CDR1 MGHRA and CDR2 YSYEKL. The V end was cut by 5 bases, the J end by 4 bases, with 13 bases between. The CDR3 loop spans 14 amino acids. The CDR3 DNA sequence: TGCGCCAGCAGCTCGACTAGTTCGCCAGATACGCAGTATTTT. It yields the protein CASSSTSSPDTQYF.

The rearrangement joins TRBV29-1 to TRBJ1-1, with D hard to call. The CDR3 is made up of 12 amino acids. CDR1 SQVTM and CDR2 ANQGSEA come from the germline V gene. CDR3 nucleotides: TGCAAGGCCGGGGAGAAAGACACTGAAGCTTTCTTT. This sequence encodes CKAGEKDTEAFF.

The chain recombines TRBV15 with TRBJ1-2; TRBD1 might be the D (5 bases). The CDR3 totals 14 residues. Germline loops: CDR1 LNHNV, CDR2 YYDKDF (reference sequence). Trimming removed 3 bases from V and 5 bases from J, with 13 bases in between. CDR3 sequence reads: CATSSYTGAYGYTF. CDR3 DNA: TGTGCCACCAGCAGTTATACAGGTGCTTATGGCTACACCTTC.

The genes are TRBV5-1 and TRBJ1-1, with 8 positions matching TRBD1. The CDR3 has 14 amino acids. V shed 2 bases, J shed 4 bases, and the junction held 4 bases outside the gene matches. Germline CDR1 reads SGHRS; CDR2 reads YFSETQ. CDR3 protein: CASSLQGGSTEAFF. The CDR3, as DNA: TGCGCCAGCAGCTTACAGGGGGGGAGCACTGAAGCTTTCTTT.

This sequence joins TRBV5-1 and TRBJ1-3, with a weak D call TRBD1 (5 bases). The CDR3 totals 14 residues. The V gene's germline CDR1 is SGHRS and CDR2 YFSETQ. V shed 4 bases and J shed 2 bases, with 10 bases lying between them. CDR3 residues: CASSGGETGNTIYF. As DNA, the CDR3 is TGCGCCAGCAGCGGAGGGGAGACTGGAAACACCATATATTTT.

The chain joins TRBV6-5 to TRBJ1-1; no clear D. V was clipped by 3 bases and J by 4 bases, with 9 bases between them. The V gene's germline CDR1 is MNHEY and CDR2 SVGAGI. This CDR3 has 13 amino acids. The CDR3 region has the DNA TGTGCCAGCAGTTATCCTCCGAGCACTGAAGCTTTCTTT. Its protein is CASSYPPSTEAFF.

This sequence joins TRBV7-9 and TRBJ1-6, with D perhaps TRBD1 (5 bases). The CDR3 extends over 17 amino acids. Trimming left V 1 base short and J 7 bases short, with 17 bases between. CDR1 and CDR2 from the germline V gene are SEHNR and FQNEAQ (reference sequence). The CDR3 sequence is CASSLVPAIGVNSPLHF. The CDR3 region has the DNA TGTGCCAGCAGCTTAGTGCCAGCGATAGGGGTAAATTCACCCCTCCACTTT. The full variable domain, completed using reference TRBV7-9 and TRBJ1-6, is DTGVSQNPRHKITKRGQNVTFRCDPISEHNRLYWYRQTLGQGPEFLTYFQNEAQLEKSRLLSDRFSAERPKGSFSTLEIQRTEQGDSAMYLCASSLVPAIGVNSPLHFGNGTRLTVT.

Remarks on this clone: Its ends do not fully match the called genes, so a read error is possible. The chain has TRBV18 and TRBJ2-7, with 8 bases identical to TRBD1. The CDR3 has 15 amino acids. Germline CDR1 and CDR2: KGHSH and LQKENI. The CDR3 sequence: CASSSPGQASYEQYF. The CDR3 bases are TGTGCCAGCTCATCACCGGGACAGGCGTCCTACGAGCAGTACTTC.

The rearrangement joins TRBV9 to TRBJ1-3; a possible D gene is TRBD1 (5 bases). The CDR3 has 13 amino acids. The germline gives CDR1 SGDLS, CDR2 YYNGEE. V lost 3 bases and J lost 7, with 11 bases in between. DNA for the CDR3: TGTGCCAGCAGCGCGGCCCGGGGGAACACCATATATTTT. This gives the protein CASSAARGNTIYF.

The V gene is TRBV9, the J gene TRBJ1-2; no reliable D call. Germline lookup yields CDR1 SGDLS and CDR2 YYNGEE. The length of the CDR3 is 16 residues. Deletions cut 0 bases from V and 3 bases from J, with 15 bases between. CDR3 sequence reads: CASSVVSTGGDYGYTF. For the CDR3, the DNA is TGTGCCAGCAGCGTAGTATCTACGGGTGGCGACTATGGCTACACCTTC.

V gene TRBV4-3 combines with J gene TRBJ1-4; TRBD1 matches at 7 bases. The CDR3 totals 15 residues. V was pared by 4 bases and J by 7 bases, with 9 bases of the junction left unmatched. Germline-derived CDR1 and CDR2 are LGHNA and YSLEER. For the CDR3, the DNA is TGCGCCAGCAGCCCTCGTCCGGGACAGCTTGAAAAACTGTTTTTT. It specifies CASSPRPGQLEKLFF.

This clone was detected once. The CDR3 loop is CASSSQREPYNEQFF. DNA of the CDR3: TGTGCCAGCAGCAGCCAGCGGGAGCCTTACAATGAGCAGTTCTTC. This sequence joins TRBV2 and TRBJ2-1; 8 nucleotides align to TRBD2. Germline assignment: CDR1 SNHLY and CDR2 FYNNEI. V trimming: 6 bases; J trimming: 4 bases; junction bases outside the gene matches: 8. The CDR3 is 15 residues long.

The rearrangement uses TRBV15 and TRBJ1-1, with D hard to call. Germline V gives CDR1 LNHNV, CDR2 YYDKDF (reference sequence). CDR3 size: 16 residues. The ends were cut back, 2 bases at V and 0 bases at J, with 13 bases in the middle. CDR3 in amino acids: CATSRSLSEMNTEAFF. The CDR3 nucleotides read TGTGCCACCAGCAGATCCTTATCGGAGATGAACACTGAAGCTTTCTTT. The entire variable domain, with the rest obtained from reference TRBV15 and TRBJ1-1, is as follows: DAMVIQNPRYQVTQFGKPVTLSCSQTLNHNVMYWYQQKSSQAPKLLFHYYDKDFNNEADTPDNFQSRRPNTSFCFLDIRSPGLGDTAMYLCATSRSLSEMNTEAFFGQGTRLTVV.

The chain has TRBV25-1 and TRBJ2-7, with TRBD2 matching over 13 bases. The CDR3 length is 14 residues. Germline CDR1 and CDR2: MGHDK and SYGVNS. After removal of 5 bases from V and 11 bases from J, the junction contained 9 bases not matched to a gene. CDR3: CASSPSTSGRKEYF. CDR3 DNA: TGTGCCAGCAGTCCCTCGACTAGCGGGAGGAAGGAGTACTTC.